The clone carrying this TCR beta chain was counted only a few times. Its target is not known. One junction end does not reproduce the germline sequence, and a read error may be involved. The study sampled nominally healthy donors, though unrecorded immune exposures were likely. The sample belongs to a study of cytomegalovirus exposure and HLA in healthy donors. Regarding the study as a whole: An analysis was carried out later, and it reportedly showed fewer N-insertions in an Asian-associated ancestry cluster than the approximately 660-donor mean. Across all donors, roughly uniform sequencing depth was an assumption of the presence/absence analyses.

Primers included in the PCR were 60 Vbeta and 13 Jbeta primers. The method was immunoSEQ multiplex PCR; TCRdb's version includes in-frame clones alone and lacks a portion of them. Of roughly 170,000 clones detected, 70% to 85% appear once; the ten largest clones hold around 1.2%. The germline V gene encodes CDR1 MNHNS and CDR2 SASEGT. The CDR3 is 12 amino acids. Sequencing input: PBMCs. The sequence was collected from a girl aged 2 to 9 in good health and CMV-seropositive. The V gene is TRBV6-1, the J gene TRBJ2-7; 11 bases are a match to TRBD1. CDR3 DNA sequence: TGTGCCAGCAGTGAGACCCCGGGACAGGGGGGGTTC. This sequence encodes CASSETPGQGGF.